This T cell receptor (beta chain) derives from a study of PD-1 blockade in classical Hodgkin lymphoma. As for time point: cycle 4 day 1 (C4D1), after about 6 weeks of nivolumab. Each patient relapsed following autologous stem cell transplantation, and prior brentuximab vedotin exposure differed. Using immunoSEQ multiplex PCR, the repertoire was profiled, and TCRdb retains in-frame clones only, with some absent. The data hold 15,000 to 20,000 clones, with 80% observed a single time. V lost 2 bases and J lost 8, with 17 bases in between. The CDR3 totals 15 residues. Looked up from germline, CDR1 is SGDLS and CDR2 is YYNGEE. Only one count was recorded for this clone.

The sequencing used peripheral blood mononuclear cells (PBMCs), collected before the fourth cycle of nivolumab. The TCR sequence derives from a human donor with classical Hodgkin lymphoma. The chain links TRBV9 to TRBJ2-1; D possibly corresponds to TRBD2 (6 bases). The CDR3 nucleotides are TGTGCCAGCAGCGTCCGGGAGACCGCTCGACATGAGCAGTTCTTC. It yields the protein CASSVRETARHEQFF.